What follows are 14 T cell receptor beta chains derived from one specimen sequenced in a study of neurological immune-mediated disorders. TCRdb fed the 5' RACE reads into MiXCR, producing one record per CDR3 protein. Of tens of thousands of distinct CDR3 sequences listed, roughly 5% are singletons. Material: PBMCs. These receptors were obtained from a man aged 18 to 35 with multiple sclerosis.

This chain links TRBV7-6 with TRBJ1-5; D not resolved. This CDR3 comprises 14 residues. V lost 5 bases to trimming and J lost 0 bases, with 8 bases between them. Looked up from germline, CDR1 is SGHVS and CDR2 is FNYEAQ. The CDR3 DNA is TGTGCCAGCAGCCGGGTCTATAGCAATCAGCCCCAGCATTTT. Protein product: CASSRVYSNQPQHF.

This clonotype was detected only a few times. In DNA, the CDR3 is TGCAGTGCTAGAGGTTTGCGGGGGTACCCCCAAGAGCAGTACTTC. As protein: CSARGLRGYPQEQYF. The chain combines TRBV20-1 with TRBJ2-7; 7 nucleotides line up with TRBD2. The J segment lost 7 bases and the V segment lost 1 base, leaving 13 bases of the junction unmatched. Germline CDR1 reads DFQATT; CDR2 reads SNEGSKA (reference sequence). The CDR3 has 15 residues.

This clonotype came up many times. The genes are TRBV4-2 and TRBJ1-3; no firm D call. Trimming took 0 bases from V and 0 from J, leaving 12 bases between them. Per germline, CDR1 LGHNA and CDR2 YNFKEQ. The CDR3 is 17 residues long. CDR3 region: CASSQDGVAGSGNTIYF. Here the CDR3 DNA reads TGTGCCAGCAGCCAAGATGGGGTGGCCGGCTCTGGAAACACCATATATTTT.

This clonotype was observed at least ten times. The chain recombines TRBV6-5 with TRBJ2-1; no clear D gene. From germline, CDR1 is MNHEY and CDR2 SVGAGI. Trimming shortened V by 3 bases and J by 7 bases, and 4 bases separated the two germline ends. The CDR3 runs to 11 residues. The CDR3 reads CASSYGNEQFF. CDR3 nucleotide sequence: TGTGCCAGCAGTTATGGTAATGAGCAGTTCTTC.

This clonotype was seen repeatedly, ten times or more. CDR3 region: CASSSRTGFLRDTQYF. DNA for the CDR3: TGTGCCAGCAGCTCAAGGACAGGGTTTTTGAGGGATACGCAGTATTTT. The chain has TRBV7-9 and TRBJ2-3; 8 nucleotides align to TRBD1. Germline loops: CDR1 SEHNR, CDR2 FQNEAQ (reference sequence). Trimming took 4 bases from V and 6 from J; bases not matched to a gene: 12. CDR3 length: 16 amino acids.

This clonotype was seen repeatedly, ten times or more. The V and J genes are TRBV7-2 and TRBJ1-2; tentatively, D is TRBD1 (5 bases). This CDR3 is 14 amino acids long. Deletions cut 4 bases from V and 1 base from J, with 10 bases between. The germline gives CDR1 SGHTA, CDR2 FQGNSA. The CDR3 reads CASSYRIINYGYTF. The CDR3 DNA follows: TGTGCCAGCAGCTACAGGATCATTAACTATGGCTACACCTTC.

This clonotype was seen at least ten times. This chain connects TRBV6-2 or TRBV6-3 to TRBJ1-6, with D perhaps matching TRBD1 (5 bases). The CDR3 has 14 amino acids. CDR1 is MNHEY, CDR2 SVGEGT, per germline. The V end lost 9 bases, the J end lost 7 bases, and 16 bases lay between the germline ends. CDR3 nucleotides: TGTGCCAGTAAACGAGGGACGGACAATTCACCCCTCCACTTT. It translates to CASKRGTDNSPLHF.

In this sample, this clonotype turned up many times. The V call is TRBV7-9, the J call TRBJ1-2, with D tentatively TRBD1 (6 bases). V was trimmed by 1 base and J by 8 bases, leaving 11 bases between them. CDR1 is SEHNR, CDR2 FQNEAQ, per germline (reference sequence). The length of the CDR3 is 13 residues. This chain's CDR3 is CASSLGTDGGYTF. CDR3 bases: TGTGCCAGCAGCTTAGGGACAGATGGAGGCTACACCTTC. The entire variable domain, with the rest obtained from reference TRBV7-9 and TRBJ1-2, is as follows: DTGVSQNPRHKITKRGQNVTFRCDPISEHNRLYWYRQTLGQGPEFLTYFQNEAQLEKSRLLSDRFSAERPKGSFSTLEIQRTEQGDSAMYLCASSLGTDGGYTFGSGTRLTVV.

This clonotype came up many times. This chain uses TRBV20-1 with TRBJ2-2; D is unclear. The CDR3 loop spans 12 amino acids. CDR1 is DFQATT and CDR2 is SNEGSKA in the germline V gene (reference sequence). Trimming left V 6 bases short and J 7 bases short, with 12 bases between. The CDR3 spells CSASAWGGELFF. CDR3 DNA: TGCAGTGCATCAGCGTGGGGCGGGGAGCTGTTTTTT.

This clonotype has only a few counts. The chain recombines TRBV19 with TRBJ2-3, with 9 bases fitting TRBD2. Germline trimming cut 5 bases from V and 2 bases from J; bases unmatched to any gene: 8. Per the germline V gene, CDR1 is LNHDA and CDR2 is SQIVND (reference sequence). The length of the CDR3 is 16 residues. The CDR3 region is CASSSLASGATDTQYF. The CDR3 DNA follows: TGTGCCAGTAGTTCTCTGGCTAGCGGGGCCACAGATACGCAGTATTTT.

This clonotype appeared many times. This chain connects TRBV20-1 to TRBJ2-7; D perhaps matches TRBD2 (5 bases). Trimming removed 3 bases from V and 7 bases from J, with 16 bases in between. CDR3 length equals 13 residues. Germline loops: CDR1 DFQATT, CDR2 SNEGSKA (reference sequence). Here the CDR3 DNA reads TGCAGTGCTAGCAAGTCCGGGGTGGGTGAGCAGTACTTC. This sequence encodes CSASKSGVGEQYF.

This clonotype has ten or more counts. V usage is TRBV5-1 and J usage is TRBJ2-7; 7 bases align to TRBD1. CDR1 SGHRS and CDR2 YFSETQ come from the germline V gene. Unmatched junction bases numbered 13, after V lost 3 bases and J lost 13 bases. The CDR3 has 13 residues. The CDR3 loop is CASSSQGGDSLYF. DNA of the CDR3: TGCGCCAGCAGCTCCCAGGGTGGGGACAGCCTTTACTTC. Complete variable domain (other parts from reference TRBV5-1 and TRBJ2-7): KAGVTQTPRYLIKTRGQQVTLSCSPISGHRSVSWYQQTPGQGLQFLFEYFSETQRNKGNFPGRFSGRQFSNSRSEMNVSTLELGDSALYLCASSSQGGDSLYFGPGTRLTVT.

The sample holds a few counts of this clonotype. J is TRBJ2-1 and V is TRBV6-1, with 7 bases that match TRBD2. CDR1 and CDR2 (germline): MNHNS, SASEGT. This CDR3 is 12 amino acids long. The V and J ends lost 6 bases and 9 bases, in that order; junction bases with no gene match: 5. CDR3 coding DNA: TGTGCCAGCAGCGGGAGGATCGGTGAGCAGTTCTTC. As protein: CASSGRIGEQFF.

In the case of this clonotype: This may come from a read error, since a much larger clone is one base off. The conserved phenylalanine or tryptophan is not found at the CDR3 terminus, so this likely reflects a read error. This chain links TRBV20-1 with TRBJ2-7; D is uncertain. V was pared by 3 bases and J by 5 bases, with 17 bases between. The CDR3 length is 14 residues. CDR1 and CDR2 (germline): DFQATT, SNEGSKA (reference sequence). CDR3 residues: CSARTSVNDHEQYI. The CDR3 DNA sequence: TGCAGTGCTAGGACTTCAGTAAATGACCACGAGCAGTACATC.